This T cell receptor (beta chain) was found in a study of blood T cell repertoires in COVID-19. Across the study: There were acute and convalescent COVID-19 samples, and they came from the United States, Italy and Spain.

TCRdb keeps only in-frame clones here, not all; method: immunoSEQ multiplex PCR. In the table there are more than 150,000 clones, roughly 80% of which are singletons. The V end was cut by 3 bases, the J end by 6 bases, with 12 bases between. The CDR3 has 14 residues. Germline V gene lookup returns CDR1 MNHEY and CDR2 SVGEGT. Across about 22 US areas, participants ranged in age from 18 to 89 years. Participants had their cohort set by participant-reported clinical history. This receptor was obtained from a man aged 35 to 55 who had recovered from COVID-19. This chain uses TRBV6-2 or TRBV6-3 with TRBJ2-1; D is possibly TRBD1 (5 bases). What was sequenced was PBMCs or T cells enriched from blood (not recorded which). CDR3 protein: CASSYGAWGNEQFF. DNA of the CDR3: TGTGCCAGCAGTTATGGGGCGTGGGGCAATGAGCAGTTCTTC.